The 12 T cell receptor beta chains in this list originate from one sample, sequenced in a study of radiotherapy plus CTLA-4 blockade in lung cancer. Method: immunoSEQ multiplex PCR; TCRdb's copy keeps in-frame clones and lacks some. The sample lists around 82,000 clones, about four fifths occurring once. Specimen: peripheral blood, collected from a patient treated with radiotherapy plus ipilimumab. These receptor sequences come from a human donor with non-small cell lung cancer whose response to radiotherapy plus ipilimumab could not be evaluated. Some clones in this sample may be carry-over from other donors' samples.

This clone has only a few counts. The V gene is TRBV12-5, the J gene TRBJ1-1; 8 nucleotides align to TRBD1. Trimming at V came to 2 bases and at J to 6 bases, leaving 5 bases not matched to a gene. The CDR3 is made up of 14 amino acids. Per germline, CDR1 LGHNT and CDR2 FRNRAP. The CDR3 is CASGLSHRGAEAFF. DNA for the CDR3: TGTGCTAGTGGTTTGTCTCACAGGGGGGCTGAAGCTTTCTTT.

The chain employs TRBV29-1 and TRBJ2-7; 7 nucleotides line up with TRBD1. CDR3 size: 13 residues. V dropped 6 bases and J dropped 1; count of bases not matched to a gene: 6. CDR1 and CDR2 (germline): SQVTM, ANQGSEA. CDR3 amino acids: CSVTGMISYEQYF. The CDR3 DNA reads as TGCAGCGTGACAGGGATGATTTCCTACGAGCAGTACTTC.

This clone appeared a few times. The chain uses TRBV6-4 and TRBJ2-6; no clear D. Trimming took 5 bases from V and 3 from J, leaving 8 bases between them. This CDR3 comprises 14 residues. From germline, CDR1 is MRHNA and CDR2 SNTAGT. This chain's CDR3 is CASSHTDGANVLTF. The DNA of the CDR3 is TGTGCCAGCAGTCATACTGATGGGGCCAACGTCCTGACTTTC.

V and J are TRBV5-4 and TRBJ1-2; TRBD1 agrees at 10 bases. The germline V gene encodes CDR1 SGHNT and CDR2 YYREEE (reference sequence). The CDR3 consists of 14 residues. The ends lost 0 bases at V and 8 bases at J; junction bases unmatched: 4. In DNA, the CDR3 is TGTGCCAGCAGCTTGGGACAGGGGGCGCTCGGCTACACCTTC. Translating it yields CASSLGQGALGYTF.

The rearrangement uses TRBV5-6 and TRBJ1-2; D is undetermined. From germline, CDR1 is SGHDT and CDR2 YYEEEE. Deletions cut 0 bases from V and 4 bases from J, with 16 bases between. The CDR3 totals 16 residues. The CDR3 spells CASSLEDRGLGYGYTF. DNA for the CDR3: TGTGCCAGCAGCTTGGAGGACCGAGGACTGGGCTATGGCTACACCTTC.

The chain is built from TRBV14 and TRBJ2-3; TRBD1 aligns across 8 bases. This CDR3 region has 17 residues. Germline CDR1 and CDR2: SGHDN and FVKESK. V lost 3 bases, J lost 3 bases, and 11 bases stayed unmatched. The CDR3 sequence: CASSQSSGGAGTDTQYF. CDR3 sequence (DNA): TGTGCCAGCAGCCAGTCTTCAGGGGGCGCGGGGACAGATACGCAGTATTTT.

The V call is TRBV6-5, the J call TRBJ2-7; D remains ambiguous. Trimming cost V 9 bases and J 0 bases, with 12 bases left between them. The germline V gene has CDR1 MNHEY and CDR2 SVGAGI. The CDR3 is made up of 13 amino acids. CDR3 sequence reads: CASSEPGSYEQYF. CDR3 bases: TGTGCCAGTTCTGAACCGGGCTCCTACGAGCAGTACTTC.

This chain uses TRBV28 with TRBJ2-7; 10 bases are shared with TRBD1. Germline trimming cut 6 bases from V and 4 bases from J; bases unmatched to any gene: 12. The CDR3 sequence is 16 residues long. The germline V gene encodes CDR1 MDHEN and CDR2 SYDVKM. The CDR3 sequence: CASSLSGTGVGYEQYF. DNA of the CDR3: TGTGCCAGCAGCCTCTCAGGGACAGGGGTTGGGTACGAGCAGTACTTC.

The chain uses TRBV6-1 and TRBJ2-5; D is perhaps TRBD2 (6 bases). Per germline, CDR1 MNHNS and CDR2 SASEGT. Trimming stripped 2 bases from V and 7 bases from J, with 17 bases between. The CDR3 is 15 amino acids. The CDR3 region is CASSENPTTRGTQYF. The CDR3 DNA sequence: TGTGCCAGCAGTGAAAATCCCACGACGCGGGGGACCCAGTACTTC.

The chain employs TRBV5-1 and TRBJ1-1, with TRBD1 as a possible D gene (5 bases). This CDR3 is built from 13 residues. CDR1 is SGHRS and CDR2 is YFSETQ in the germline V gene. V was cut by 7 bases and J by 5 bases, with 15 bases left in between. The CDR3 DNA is TGCGCCAGCGCTCCTCAGGGTGCGACTGAAGCTTTCTTT. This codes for CASAPQGATEAFF.

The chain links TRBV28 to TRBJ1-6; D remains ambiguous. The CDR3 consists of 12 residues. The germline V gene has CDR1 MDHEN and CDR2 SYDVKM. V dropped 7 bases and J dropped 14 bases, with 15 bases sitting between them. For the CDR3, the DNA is TGTGCCAGCAACCTCCGGGTCCAGTCCCTCCACTTT. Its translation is CASNLRVQSLHF.

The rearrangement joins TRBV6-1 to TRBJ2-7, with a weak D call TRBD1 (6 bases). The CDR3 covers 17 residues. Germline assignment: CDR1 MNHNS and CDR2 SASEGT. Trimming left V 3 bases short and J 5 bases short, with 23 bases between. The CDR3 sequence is CASSDFYTGHSADEQYF. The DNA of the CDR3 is TGTGCCAGCAGTGATTTCTATACGGGACACTCAGCTGACGAGCAGTACTTC.